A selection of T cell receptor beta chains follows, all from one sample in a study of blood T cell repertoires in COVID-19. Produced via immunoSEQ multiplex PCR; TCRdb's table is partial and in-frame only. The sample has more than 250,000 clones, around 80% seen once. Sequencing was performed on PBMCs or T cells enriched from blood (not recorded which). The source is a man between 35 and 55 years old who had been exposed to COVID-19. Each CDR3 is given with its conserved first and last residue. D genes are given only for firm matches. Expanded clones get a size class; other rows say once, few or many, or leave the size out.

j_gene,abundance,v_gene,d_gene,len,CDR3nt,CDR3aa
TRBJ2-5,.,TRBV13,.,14,TGTGCCAGCAGCTTGGGACACACCCAAGAGACCCAGTACTTC,CASSLGHTQETQYF
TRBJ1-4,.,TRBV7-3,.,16,TGTGCCAGCAGCCCCATCTTTGCAGGGGTGAATGAAAAACTGTTTTTT,CASSPIFAGVNEKLFF
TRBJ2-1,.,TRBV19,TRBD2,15,TGTGCCAGTAGTATAACTAGCGGGAGGGGCAATGAGCAGTTCTTC,CASSITSGRGNEQFF
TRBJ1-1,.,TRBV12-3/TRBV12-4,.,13,TGTGCCAGCAGTTATACAGCGGGCACTGAAGCTTTCTTT,CASSYTAGTEAFF
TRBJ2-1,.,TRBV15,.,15,TGTGCCACCAGCAGAGGAGGGGACCCAGGGGTAGAGCAGTTCTTC,CATSRGGDPGVEQFF
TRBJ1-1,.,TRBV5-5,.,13,TGTGCCAGCAGCTCCGTGTTGAACACTGAAGCTTTCTTT,CASSSVLNTEAFF
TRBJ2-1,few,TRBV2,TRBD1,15,TGTGCCATACCGCTCCGGGACAGGGTTAGGCATGAGCAGTTCTTC,CAIPLRDRVRHEQFF
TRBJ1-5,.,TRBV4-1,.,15,TGCGCCAGCAGCCCCGCCCCCGGGGTAGGACAGCCCCAGCATTTT,CASSPAPGVGQPQHF
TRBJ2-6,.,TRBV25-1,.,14,TGTGCCAGTCAACAGGTCTCTGGGGCCAACGTCCTGACTTTC,CASQQVSGANVLTF
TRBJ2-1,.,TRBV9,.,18,TGTGCCAGCAGCGTAGAGGGGACCAGGGGTTCCCCCTACAATGAGCAGTTCTTC,CASSVEGTRGSPYNEQFF
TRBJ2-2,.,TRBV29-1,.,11,TGCAGCACCTTAGTCACCGGGGAGCTGTTTTTT,CSTLVTGELFF
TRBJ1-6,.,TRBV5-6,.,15,TGTGCCAGCAGCTTGGAAAACGGACAAAATTCACCCCTCCACTTT,CASSLENGQNSPLHF
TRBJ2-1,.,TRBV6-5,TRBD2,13,TGTGCCAGCCTGCCCGGCGGGGGCAATGAGCAGTTCTTC,CASLPGGGNEQFF
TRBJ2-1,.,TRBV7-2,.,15,TGTGCCAGCAGCTCTGGGACTCAACGAACAAATGAGCAGTTCTTC,CASSSGTQRTNEQFF
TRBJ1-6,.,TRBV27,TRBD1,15,TGTGCCAGCCGTAACGGACAGGGGCTATTAGGACCCCTCCACTTT,CASRNGQGLLGPLHF
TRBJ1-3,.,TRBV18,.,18,TGTGCCAGCTCACCACAAAGAAAGACAGCCCGCTCTGGAAACACCATATATTTT,CASSPQRKTARSGNTIYF
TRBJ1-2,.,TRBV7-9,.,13,TGTGCCAGCAGCCCCAGGGGAGCCTTTGGCTACACCTTC,CASSPRGAFGYTF
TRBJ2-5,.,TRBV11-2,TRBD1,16,TGTGCCAGCAGCTTAGATCTGGACAGGGGGGACGAGACCCAGTACTTC,CASSLDLDRGDETQYF
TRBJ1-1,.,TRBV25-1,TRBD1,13,TGTGCCAGCACGGGACAGACGAACACTGAAGCTTTCTTT,CASTGQTNTEAFF
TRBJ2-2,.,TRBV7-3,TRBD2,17,TGTGCCAGCAGCCCGGGAGGAGCGGGAGGCCTTAGCGGGGAGCTGTTTTTT,CASSPGGAGGLSGELFF
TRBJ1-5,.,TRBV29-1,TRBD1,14,TGCAGCGTTACGATTGGGACAGCAGGTCAGCCCCAGCATTTT,CSVTIGTAGQPQHF
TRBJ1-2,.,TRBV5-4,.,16,TGTGCCAGCAGCTCAACAACAGGGAGAAGAAACTATGGCTACACCTTC,CASSSTTGRRNYGYTF
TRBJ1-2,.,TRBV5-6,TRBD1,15,TGTGCCAGCAGCCCCTACGCGGGGACAGCTTATGGCTACACCTTC,CASSPYAGTAYGYTF
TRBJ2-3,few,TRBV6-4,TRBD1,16,TGTGCCAGCAGTGACTCTGGGACAGGGGGCGCAGATACGCAGTATTTT,CASSDSGTGGADTQYF
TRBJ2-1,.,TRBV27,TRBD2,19,TGTGCCAGCAGTCGAATTCCAACCGTCGGGACTAGAGTTGACAATGAGCAGTTCTTC,CASSRIPTVGTRVDNEQFF
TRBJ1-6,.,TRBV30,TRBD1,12,TGTGCCTTAAGGGACAGGAGGCCACCCCTCCACTTT,CALRDRRPPLHF
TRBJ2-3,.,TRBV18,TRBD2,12,TGTGCCAGCTCACCGCGGGAGGATACGCAGTATTTT,CASSPREDTQYF
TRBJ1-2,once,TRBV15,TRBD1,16,TGTGCCACCAGCAGTAAAGGGGACAGTGCCTACTATGGCTACACCTTC,CATSSKGDSAYYGYTF
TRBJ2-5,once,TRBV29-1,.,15,TGCAGCGTTCTACAGCAGGGAAAGGGACAAGAGACCCAGTACTTC,CSVLQQGKGQETQYF
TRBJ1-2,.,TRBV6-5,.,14,TGTGCCAGCAGTTACGATCAGGGGACCTATGGCTACACCTTC,CASSYDQGTYGYTF
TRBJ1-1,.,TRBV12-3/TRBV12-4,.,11,TGTGCCAGCAGTTTAAGGAGTTCAGCTTTCTTT,CASSLRSSAFF
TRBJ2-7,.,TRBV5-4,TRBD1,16,TGTGCCAGCAGCTTGGCCACAGGGGTGCTGGACTACGAGCAGTACTTC,CASSLATGVLDYEQYF
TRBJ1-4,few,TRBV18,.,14,TGTGCCAGCTCACCAGGGGCCGAGGATGAAAAACTGTTTTTT,CASSPGAEDEKLFF
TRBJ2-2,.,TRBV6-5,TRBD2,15,TGTGCCAGCAGTCGACTAGCGACGAACACCGGGGAGCTGTTTTTT,CASSRLATNTGELFF
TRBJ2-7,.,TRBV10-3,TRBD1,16,TGTGCCATCAGTCCCAGAGCCGAGACAGGGTCGGTGGAGCAGTACTTC,CAISPRAETGSVEQYF
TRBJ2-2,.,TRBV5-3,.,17,TGTGCCAGGGCGCCCTCTTTGGGTCCTAGCAGCACCGGGGAGCTGTTTTTT,CARAPSLGPSSTGELFF
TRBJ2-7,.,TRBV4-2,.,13,TGTGCCAGCAGCCGCTTGAAGCGGGACGAGCAGTACTTC,CASSRLKRDEQYF
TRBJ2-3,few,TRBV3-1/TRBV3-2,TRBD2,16,TGTGCCAGCAGCCTGAGCGGGAGGGTGCTTCCAGATACGCAGTATTTT,CASSLSGRVLPDTQYF
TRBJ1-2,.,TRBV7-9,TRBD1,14,TGTGCCAGCAGCTTAGGGACAGGGATGGATGGCTACACCTTC,CASSLGTGMDGYTF
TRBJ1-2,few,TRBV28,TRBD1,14,TGTGCCAGCACCGAGGGGGACAGCTTCTATGGCTACACCTTC,CASTEGDSFYGYTF
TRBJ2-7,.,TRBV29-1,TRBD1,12,TGCAGCGTCGGGACAGGGACCTACGAGCAGTACTTC,CSVGTGTYEQYF
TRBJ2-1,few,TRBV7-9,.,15,TGTGCCAGCTACAATCCAGACAGGATTTTGGATGAGCAGTTCTTC,CASYNPDRILDEQFF
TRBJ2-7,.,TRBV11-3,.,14,TGTGCCAGCAGCTTAGGACAGGATTCCTACGAGCAGTACTTC,CASSLGQDSYEQYF
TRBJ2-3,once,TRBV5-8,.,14,TGTGCCAGCAGCTTGGGGACTAGCACAGATACGCAGTATTTT,CASSLGTSTDTQYF
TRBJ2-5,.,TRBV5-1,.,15,TGCGCCAGCAGCTTGGTGGCGGCGGGGCAAGAGACCCAGTACTTC,CASSLVAAGQETQYF
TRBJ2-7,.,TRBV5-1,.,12,TGCGCCAGCAGCCTAGGGGAATCCGAGCAGTACTTC,CASSLGESEQYF
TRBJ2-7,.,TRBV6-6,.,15,TGTGCCAGCATATATAATAGCGGAACATCCTACGAGCAGTACTTC,CASIYNSGTSYEQYF
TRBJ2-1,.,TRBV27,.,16,TGTGCCAGCAGTTTCTCCGAGCAAATAGGGGCCAATGAGCAGTTCTTC,CASSFSEQIGANEQFF
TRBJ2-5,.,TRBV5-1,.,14,TGCGCCAGCAGCTTGGTTGGCCTCCAAGAGACCCAGTACTTC,CASSLVGLQETQYF
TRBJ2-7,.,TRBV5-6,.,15,TGTGCCAGCAGCCTCGCCGGGCGGGGATCGTACGAGCAGTACTTC,CASSLAGRGSYEQYF
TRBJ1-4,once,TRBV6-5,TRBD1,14,TGTGCCAGCAGTCCGGGACAGGAGTATGAAAAACTGTTTTTT,CASSPGQEYEKLFF
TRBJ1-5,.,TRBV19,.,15,TGTGCCAGTAGTATTGGGGGGAATAGGAATCAGCCCCAGCATTTT,CASSIGGNRNQPQHF
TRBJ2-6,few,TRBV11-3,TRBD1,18,TGTGCCAGCAGCTTAGGGGACAGAGTCCTCTCTGGGGCCAACGTCCTGACTTTC,CASSLGDRVLSGANVLTF
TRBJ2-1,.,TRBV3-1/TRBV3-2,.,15,TGTGCCAGCAGCCAAGAAGGGGCCACTCGGGACTTGCAGTTCTTC,CASSQEGATRDLQFF